Below, one TCR beta chain is given with its context. This CDR3 has 17 amino acids. V gave up 2 bases and J gave up 8 bases, with 24 bases separating them. CDR1 and CDR2 (germline): MGHRA, YSYEKL. The data were obtained in a study of blood T cell repertoires in COVID-19. Study in general: Sites across the United States, Italy and Spain contributed samples from acute and convalescent COVID-19. T cells, B-cell-depleted T cells, or PBMCs supplied cDNA or gDNA.

In the original analysis: Using reference gene primer amplification, nucleated cell counts were estimated. TCRdb keeps only in-frame clones here, not all; method: immunoSEQ multiplex PCR. V, J and clone size derive from that table, while D and trimming were established from the DNA sequence. The sample holds some 80,000 clones, roughly 90% seen once. Material: peripheral blood. The chain carries TRBV4-1 and TRBJ1-2; maybe TRBD1 (5 bases). This TCR came from an elderly woman with active or convalescent COVID-19. The CDR3 spells CASSQPSPLDTNNGYTF. The CDR3 DNA sequence: TGCGCCAGCAGCCAACCCTCCCCGTTGGACACAAATAACGGCTACACCTTC.